This record concerns one T cell receptor beta chain sequence. The antigen is undetermined. The data are from a study of OX40 agonist ivuxolimab in advanced cancers. Study results and caveats: The work left the antigen specificity of expanded peripheral T cells undetermined. Clones of CD4+ and CD8+ blood T cells grew by week 6 at doses of 0.1 to 3.0 mg/kg. CD4+ T cells averaged fewer expanded clones than CD8+ T cells.

Sequenced by immunoSEQ multiplex PCR; TCRdb stores in-frame clones only, minus some. The sample has some 96,000 clones, approximately 90% seen once; the top ten hold approximately 0.58%. Between the trimmed V and J ends, which lost 0 bases and 7 bases, there was a span of 18 bases. The CDR3 totals 16 residues. Germline CDR1 LGHNA, CDR2 YNFKEQ. A history of autoimmune disease or systemic immunosuppression excluded patients. This specimen was CD4+ or CD8+ T cells sorted from blood, taken in a trial of the OX40 agonist ivuxolimab. V and J are TRBV4-2 and TRBJ1-2, with D possibly matching TRBD1 (5 bases). This TCR was sampled from an adult with an advanced solid tumor such as melanoma, head and neck, liver or kidney cancer. CDR3 amino acids: CASSQDGGARSGGYTF. CDR3 coding DNA: TGTGCCAGCAGCCAAGATGGCGGGGCCCGGTCGGGTGGCTACACCTTC.